The 25 T cell receptor beta chains presented below share a single source sample, sequenced in a study of blood T cells in healthy people across ages. Primed by a sample-barcoded 5' primer and a J-beta primer mix, a second PCR proceeded for roughly 6 to 12 cycles. Each CDR3 protein gets one entry after TCRdb re-called the 5' RACE reads with MiXCR. Of approximately 940,000 distinct CDR3 sequences listed, 40% to 60% are singletons. Sequencing used blood. These receptors all come from a young man in good health.

This clonotype was seen a handful of times. J is TRBJ2-5 and V is TRBV10-3; D may be TRBD1 (5 bases). The J call may be wrong; the DNA end is better matched by TRBJ2-7. Germline CDR1 reads ENHRY; CDR2 reads SYGVKD. The CDR3 covers 13 residues. CDR3 nucleotide sequence: TGTGCCATCAGCGAAAGACAGAGCTGCGAGCAGTACTTC. Amino acid sequence: CAISERQSCEQYF.

The rearrangement uses TRBV7-2 and TRBJ2-7, with a possible D match to TRBD1 (6 bases). Germline CDR1 reads SGHTA; CDR2 reads FQGNSA. The CDR3 loop spans 14 amino acids. V shed 4 bases and J shed 2 bases, with 12 bases lying between them. CDR3 nucleotide sequence: TGTGCCAGCAGCTCACCGGGACATCCCTACGAGCAGTACTTC. This sequence encodes CASSSPGHPYEQYF.

V gene TRBV2 combines with J gene TRBJ1-5, with D tentatively TRBD1 (5 bases). Germline V CDR1 and CDR2: SNHLY, FYNNEI. The CDR3 has 14 residues. Trimming cost V 4 bases and J 2 bases, with 9 bases left between them. CDR3 in DNA: TGTGCCAGCAGTGTGGGACCCGGCAATCAGCCCCAGCATTTT. Protein product: CASSVGPGNQPQHF.

The chain recombines TRBV7-2 with TRBJ1-1; 8 bases line up with TRBD1. V was clipped by 2 bases and J by 4 bases; unmatched bases: 3. The CDR3 sequence is 14 residues long. Per the germline V gene, CDR1 is SGHTA and CDR2 is FQGNSA. CDR3 nucleotide sequence: TGTGCCAGCAGCTTACAGGGGACAGGCACTGAAGCTTTCTTT. Amino acid sequence: CASSLQGTGTEAFF.

Remarks on this clonotype: This may stem from a read error, because a much larger clone lies one nucleotide away. J is TRBJ1-4 and V is TRBV4-2; D might be TRBD1 (5 bases). Germline values: CDR1 LGHNA, CDR2 YNFKEQ. Trimming pared 3 bases from V and 2 bases from J, leaving 7 bases between. The CDR3 spans 14 residues. Here the CDR3 DNA reads TGTGCCAGCAGCCATGGGGGGACTAATGAAAAACTGTTTTTT. Translation: CASSHGGTNEKLFF.

The chain carries TRBV20-1 and TRBJ2-1; 10 positions match TRBD1. V shed 8 bases, J shed 8 bases, and the junction held 12 bases outside the gene matches. There are 14 residues in the CDR3. Per germline, CDR1 DFQATT and CDR2 SNEGSKA (reference sequence). The CDR3 nucleotides are TGCAGTTCCCCCGACGACAGGGGGCCAGATGAGCAGTTCTTC. Amino acid sequence: CSSPDDRGPDEQFF.

The chain has TRBV12-3 or TRBV12-4 and TRBJ2-3; 8 positions match TRBD1. CDR3 size: 16 residues. Trimming took 5 bases from V and 4 from J; bases not matched to a gene: 11. CDR3 coding DNA: TGTGCCAGCAGTCATATGACAGGGGAGGCATCAGATACGCAGTATTTT. Translation: CASSHMTGEASDTQYF.

The CDR3 sequence is CASSLIPTYEQYF. The CDR3 region has the DNA TGCGCCAGCAGCTTGATACCGACCTACGAGCAGTACTTC. This chain uses TRBV5-1 with TRBJ2-7, with no clear D. The CDR3 has 13 residues. CDR1 and CDR2 from the germline V gene are SGHRS and YFSETQ. Between the trimmed V and J ends, which lost 1 base and 2 bases, there was a span of 7 bases. The whole variable domain, filled in from reference TRBV5-1 and TRBJ2-7, reads KAGVTQTPRYLIKTRGQQVTLSCSPISGHRSVSWYQQTPGQGLQFLFEYFSETQRNKGNFPGRFSGRQFSNSRSEMNVSTLELGDSALYLCASSLIPTYEQYFGPGTRLTVT.

This clonotype turned up a few times. This chain uses TRBV12-3 or TRBV12-4 with TRBJ2-5, with D perhaps TRBD2 (7 bases). V was pared by 7 bases and J by 1 base, with 16 bases between. This CDR3 spans 15 amino acids. Written as DNA, the CDR3 is TGTGCCAGCACCCTGGGAGGGGGGGCCCAAGAGACCCAGTACTTC. Residues: CASTLGGGAQETQYF.

The chain combines TRBV11-2 with TRBJ2-1; TRBD1 aligns across 9 bases. The germline CDR1 and CDR2 sequences are SGHAT and FQNNGV. The CDR3 spans 18 residues. The trim removed 0 bases at V and 10 bases at J, leaving 16 bases unmatched. The CDR3 DNA reads as TGTGCCAGCAGCTTAGATAACTCCGGGACAGGGAATGAAAGGGAGCAGTTCTTC. Translated, it gives CASSLDNSGTGNEREQFF. The full variable domain, with the rest looked up from reference TRBV11-2 and TRBJ2-1, is EAGVAQSPRYKIIEKRQSVAFWCNPISGHATLYWYQQILGQGPKLLIQFQNNGVVDDSQLPKDRFSAERLKGVDSTLKIQPAKLEDSAVYLCASSLDNSGTGNEREQFFGPGTRLTVL.

The V gene is TRBV7-2, the J gene TRBJ2-4, with a tentative D call TRBD2 (6 bases). The J call is doubtful: the DNA matches TRBJ2-7 better. Germline V gene lookup returns CDR1 SGHTA and CDR2 FQGNSA. The CDR3 sequence is 16 residues long. The CDR3 bases are TGTGCCAGCAGCTTAGCGCGCGGGCAGGGAGGCTACGAGCAGTACTTC. This sequence encodes CASSLARGQGGYEQYF.

A few counts support this clonotype. The chain employs TRBV12-3 or TRBV12-4 and TRBJ2-3, with a weak D call TRBD1 (6 bases). CDR3 length: 15 amino acids. V shed 8 bases and J shed 2 bases, with 17 bases lying between them. CDR3 sequence: CASRPLGASTDTQYF. CDR3 coding DNA: TGTGCCAGCCGCCCTTTGGGGGCCTCCACAGATACGCAGTATTTT.

The chain carries TRBV6-5 and TRBJ1-1; D perhaps matches TRBD1 (5 bases). V was shortened by 2 bases and J by 10 bases, with 14 bases between the two germline ends. The CDR3 totals 13 residues. The germline gives CDR1 MNHEY, CDR2 SVGAGI. Written as DNA, the CDR3 is TGTGCCAGCAGTTACCTGAGGGGCGAGTCAGCTTTCTTT. Amino acid sequence: CASSYLRGESAFF.

CDR3 DNA sequence: TGCAGCGTTGAGGGTGGGGCTAGCGGGAGGTTAGAGACCCAGTACTTC. This translates into CSVEGGASGRLETQYF. The chain combines TRBV29-1 with TRBJ2-5, with 11 bases aligning to TRBD2. V was pared by 3 bases and J by 4 bases, with 10 bases of the junction left unmatched. CDR1 and CDR2 (germline): SQVTM, ANQGSEA. There are 16 residues in the CDR3.

The sample holds a few counts of this clonotype. The genes are TRBV4-1 and TRBJ2-3; no reliable D call. The ends were cut back, 1 base at V and 0 bases at J, with 14 bases in the middle. Germline CDR1 is MGHRA and CDR2 is YSYEKL. This CDR3 spans 17 amino acids. The CDR3 is CASSQGLLFSSTDTQYF. The CDR3 bases are TGCGCCAGCAGCCAAGGACTCCTTTTCTCCAGCACAGATACGCAGTATTTT.

This clonotype turned up a few times. The J gene is TRBJ1-5, the V gene TRBV12-3 or TRBV12-4; tentatively, D is TRBD1 (6 bases). V gave up 5 bases and J gave up 3 bases, with 17 bases separating them. The CDR3 runs to 16 residues. The CDR3 DNA sequence: TGTGCCAGCAGTGCGATTACAGGGTGGATCAATCAGCCCCAGCATTTT. This encodes CASSAITGWINQPQHF.

V and J are TRBV5-1 and TRBJ2-7, with TRBD1 matching over 8 bases. The V segment lost 0 bases and the J segment 6 bases; nucleotides outside the gene matches: 11. The CDR3 spans 16 residues. Germline V CDR1 and CDR2: SGHRS, YFSETQ. CDR3 amino acids: CASSLARETGASEQYF. The DNA of the CDR3 is TGCGCCAGCAGCTTGGCCAGGGAGACAGGGGCCTCCGAGCAGTACTTC. Looking up the rest from reference TRBV5-1 and TRBJ2-7 gives the full variable domain: KAGVTQTPRYLIKTRGQQVTLSCSPISGHRSVSWYQQTPGQGLQFLFEYFSETQRNKGNFPGRFSGRQFSNSRSEMNVSTLELGDSALYLCASSLARETGASEQYFGPGTRLTVT.

This clonotype was observed a few times. The chain has TRBV7-9 and TRBJ1-1; D not resolved. V lost 5 bases, J lost 4 bases, and 20 bases lay in between. The CDR3 runs to 16 residues. The germline V gene encodes CDR1 SEHNR and CDR2 FQNEAQ (reference sequence). As DNA, the CDR3 is TGTGCCAGCAGCCATCGCCGACCCGAGACGAGCACTGAAGCTTTCTTT. Protein product: CASSHRRPETSTEAFF. Filled out from reference TRBV7-9 and TRBJ1-1, the complete variable domain reads DTGVSQNPRHKITKRGQNVTFRCDPISEHNRLYWYRQTLGQGPEFLTYFQNEAQLEKSRLLSDRFSAERPKGSFSTLEIQRTEQGDSAMYLCASSHRRPETSTEAFFGQGTRLTVV.

This clonotype occurred a few times. V gene TRBV7-9 combines with J gene TRBJ1-6, with D maybe TRBD1 (6 bases). CDR3 length: 15 amino acids. Trimming shortened V by 5 bases and J by 7 bases, and 15 bases separated the two germline ends. CDR1 is SEHNR, CDR2 FQNEAQ, per germline (reference sequence). The CDR3 protein is CASSPKTGLNSPLHF. The CDR3 nucleotides read TGTGCCAGCAGCCCAAAGACAGGACTAAATTCACCCCTCCACTTT.

This clonotype was seen at least ten times. The chain carries TRBV7-9 and TRBJ1-1; a weak D match, TRBD1 (6 bases). The V and J ends lost 6 bases and 1 base respectively, with 12 bases between them. Germline CDR1 and CDR2: SEHNR and FQNEAQ (reference sequence). The CDR3 loop spans 14 amino acids. CDR3 DNA sequence: TGTGCCAGCAGACTTGGGGGCTCGAACACTGAAGCTTTCTTT. Its translation: CASRLGGSNTEAFF.

The chain recombines TRBV6-2 or TRBV6-3 with TRBJ1-1; perhaps TRBD1 as D (6 bases). V was clipped by 0 bases and J by 3 bases, with 8 bases between them. This CDR3 spans 14 amino acids. Germline lookup yields CDR1 MNHEY and CDR2 SVGEGT. CDR3 sequence: CASSYSQGYTEAFF. CDR3 sequence (DNA): TGTGCCAGCAGTTACTCGCAGGGGTACACTGAAGCTTTCTTT.

The gene calls are TRBV7-9 and TRBJ1-3; D call uncertain. The germline gives CDR1 SEHNR, CDR2 FQNEAQ (reference sequence). Trimming cost V 7 bases and J 2 bases, with 12 bases left between them. CDR3 length: 14 amino acids. For the CDR3, the DNA is TGTGCCAGCACCGGCGCAAGTACTGGAAACACCATATATTTT. It codes for CASTGASTGNTIYF.

V usage is TRBV20-1 and J usage is TRBJ1-5; D remains ambiguous. CDR3 size: 14 residues. The germline V gene encodes CDR1 DFQATT and CDR2 SNEGSKA (reference sequence). V dropped 6 bases and J dropped 3 bases, with 15 bases sitting between them. The CDR3 loop is CSAHFGSPNQPQHF. For the CDR3, the DNA is TGCAGTGCCCATTTCGGATCTCCCAATCAGCCCCAGCATTTT.

As DNA, the CDR3 is TGTGCCAGCAGCCGGCAAGGGTCGGGACTAGCGGGGAACCGTGCCCTCAATGAGCAGTTCTTC. Translation gives CASSRQGSGLAGNRALNEQFF. The chain employs TRBV3-1 and TRBJ2-1; 13 positions match TRBD2. This CDR3 contains 21 residues. Germline CDR1 and CDR2: LGHDT and YNNKEL (reference sequence). Trimming took 4 bases from V and 6 from J; bases not matched to a gene: 21.

This chain joins TRBV20-1 and TRBJ2-5; TRBD2 agrees at 7 bases. V lost 5 bases and J lost 4; bases outside the gene matches: 7. There are 13 residues in the CDR3. CDR1 is DFQATT and CDR2 is SNEGSKA in the germline V gene (reference sequence). CDR3 sequence (DNA): TGCAGTGCTCCCGGGACTATAACAGAGACCCAGTACTTC. Translation gives CSAPGTITETQYF.